Listed here are 4 T cell receptor beta chains from one sample, sequenced in a study of blood T cell repertoires in COVID-19. TCRdb's copy holds only in-frame clones and misses some; the assay was immunoSEQ multiplex PCR. The table records 400,000 or so clones, 89% of them present only once. Sequenced: peripheral blood. These receptors were obtained from a woman aged 40 to 50 with COVID-19, enrolled during active disease.

The chain carries TRBV4-1 and TRBJ1-2; 9 nucleotides match TRBD1. The V segment lost 2 bases and the J segment 6 bases; nucleotides outside the gene matches: 4. The length of the CDR3 is 14 residues. Germline values: CDR1 MGHRA, CDR2 YSYEKL. CDR3 in DNA: TGCGCCAGCAGCCAACAGGACAGGGGCCATGGCTACACCTTC. Its translation: CASSQQDRGHGYTF.

V is TRBV27 and J is TRBJ2-5; possibly TRBD1 for D (5 bases). This CDR3 region has 14 residues. Per germline, CDR1 MNHEY and CDR2 SMNVEV (reference sequence). Deletions cut 6 bases from V and 1 base from J, with 12 bases between. The chain's CDR3 is CASSDSSPQETQYF. As DNA, the CDR3 is TGTGCCAGCAGCGACAGTTCCCCCCAAGAGACCCAGTACTTC.

The chain couples TRBV11-3 to TRBJ2-1, with a tentative D call TRBD2 (5 bases). The CDR3 length is 15 residues. Germline CDR1 is SGHNT and CDR2 is YENEEA. V was clipped by 1 base and J by 2 bases, with 9 bases between them. Here the CDR3 reads CASSLVPGTYNEQFF. The CDR3 DNA reads TGTGCCAGCAGCTTAGTGCCGGGAACCTACAATGAGCAGTTCTTC.

The rearrangement joins TRBV6-5 to TRBJ1-2, with D possibly being TRBD1 (6 bases). Germline loops: CDR1 MNHEY, CDR2 SVGAGI. V was cut by 2 bases and J by 6 bases, with 16 bases left in between. CDR3 size: 15 residues. The CDR3 DNA reads TGTGCCAGCAGTTACGGGGTGGGAGGGGGTGATGGCTACACCTTC. Translation: CASSYGVGGGDGYTF.